Listed below are T cell receptor beta chains from one sample, sequenced in a study of identical twins. In TCRdb, the 5' RACE reads were re-called with MiXCR into one record per CDR3 protein. The sample lists about 810,000 distinct CDR3 sequences, around 12% occurring once. The same data also went into a second study, on yellow fever vaccine responses in identical twins.

The sequencing input was PBMCs. Receptors originate from a woman aged 18-35 years in good health. Each CDR3 is given with its conserved first and last residue. D genes are given only for firm matches. Rows give clone size only sometimes, using once, few, many, or a class for an expanded clone.

CDR3 protein	CDR3 DNA	clone size	D gene	V gene	J gene
CASSRTGQGNSPLHF	TGTGCCAGCAGCCGCACGGGACAGGGGAATTCACCCCTCCACTTT	NA	TRBD1	TRBV14	TRBJ1-6
CASSLAGKTGGYGYTF	TGTGCCAGCAGTTTAGCAGGAAAGACAGGGGGCTATGGCTACACCTTC	few	TRBD1	TRBV12-3/TRBV12-4	TRBJ1-2
CASSLSVQMVTYEQYF	TGTGCCAGCAGCTTATCTGTACAAATGGTTACCTACGAGCAGTACTTC	few	NA	TRBV7-2	TRBJ2-7
CASSPGTRAFF	TGTGCCAGCAGCCCCGGGACAAGGGCTTTCTTT	NA	NA	TRBV11-2	TRBJ1-1
CATSDAPGTGSPGANVLTF	TGTGCCACCAGTGATGCGCCAGGGACAGGGAGTCCTGGGGCCAACGTCCTGACTTTC	NA	TRBD1	TRBV24-1	TRBJ2-6
CSAMEGYETDTQYF	TGCAGTGCTATGGAGGGGTACGAGACAGATACGCAGTATTTT	NA	NA	TRBV20-1	TRBJ2-3
CASSQDVNTEAFF	TGCGCCAGCAGCCAAGACGTGAACACTGAAGCTTTCTTT	many	NA	TRBV4-1	TRBJ1-1
CASSLARGLGNEQFF	TGTGCCAGCAGCTTAGCCAGGGGACTAGGCAATGAGCAGTTCTTC	NA	TRBD2	TRBV7-2	TRBJ2-1
CASSLGRLNEQYF	TGTGCCAGCAGCTTAGGGAGGTTGAACGAGCAGTACTTC	few	NA	TRBV7-8	TRBJ2-7
CASSQTGDYGYTF	TGTGCCAGCAGTCAGACAGGGGACTATGGCTACACCTTC	many	TRBD1	TRBV7-9	TRBJ1-2
CSAGGTGWGDTQYF	TGCAGTGCTGGCGGGACAGGGTGGGGAGATACGCAGTATTTT	NA	TRBD1	TRBV20-1	TRBJ2-3
CASSLELIEQYF	TGTGCCAGCAGCTTAGAGTTAATCGAGCAGTACTTC	few	NA	TRBV7-8	TRBJ2-7
CASSFAPADNSPLHF	TGTGCCAGCAGTTTCGCTCCAGCCGATAATTCACCCCTCCACTTT	NA	NA	TRBV27	TRBJ1-6
CASCPNPASNEKLFF	TGTGCCAGCTGCCCGAATCCCGCGAGTAATGAAAAACTGTTTTTT	few	NA	TRBV6-1	TRBJ1-4
CASSESGRDNEQFF	TGCGCCAGCAGTGAGTCAGGGCGGGACAATGAGCAGTTCTTC	few	NA	TRBV10-1	TRBJ2-1
CASSLVSDYWGEYEQYF	TGTGCCAGCAGCTTAGTGTCCGACTATTGGGGGGAATACGAGCAGTACTTC	NA	NA	TRBV7-9	TRBJ2-7
CASSLSGGIRYEQYF	TGTGCCAGCAGTTTATCCGGGGGGATACGGTACGAGCAGTACTTC	NA	TRBD2	TRBV27	TRBJ2-7
CASSEAPNPGTGGMNTQYF	TGTGCCAGCAGTGAAGCGCCTAATCCCGGGACAGGGGGGATGAATACGCAGTATTTT	few	TRBD1	TRBV6-1	TRBJ2-3
CASSRLGDQLLQETQYF	TGCGCCAGCAGCCGCCTGGGGGACCAACTGTTACAAGAGACCCAGTACTTC	NA	NA	TRBV5-1	TRBJ2-5
CSAGGDANTGELFF	TGCAGTGCCGGCGGGGACGCGAACACCGGGGAGCTGTTTTTT	NA	NA	TRBV20-1	TRBJ2-2
CASNREGFNEQFF	TGTGCCAGCAACCGGGAGGGGTTCAATGAGCAGTTCTTC	few	TRBD2	TRBV2	TRBJ2-1
CASSLEPSGGSGNTIYF	TGCGCCAGCAGCCTGGAGCCTTCCGGAGGCTCTGGAAACACCATATATTTT	few	NA	TRBV5-1	TRBJ1-3
CASSQGRDHSPLHF	TGTGCCAGCAGCCAGGGCAGGGATCATTCACCCCTCCACTTT	few	NA	TRBV3-1	TRBJ1-6
CASSPRRPPYEQYF	TGTGCCAGCAGCCCTAGGAGACCCCCCTACGAGCAGTACTTC	many	NA	TRBV12-3/TRBV12-4	TRBJ2-7
CSAKGVGNEQFF	TGCAGTGCAAAGGGGGTAGGCAATGAGCAGTTCTTC	few	NA	TRBV20-1	TRBJ2-1
CASSDWEFKKAKNIQYF	TGTGCCAGCAGTGATTGGGAGTTCAAGAAAGCCAAAAACATTCAGTACTTC	NA	NA	TRBV2	TRBJ2-4
CSAQGNTEAFF	TGCAGTGCTCAGGGCAACACTGAAGCTTTCTTT	many	NA	TRBV20-1	TRBJ1-1
CASSLTESTEAFF	TGTGCCAGCAGCCTGACGGAGAGCACTGAAGCTTTCTTT	few	NA	TRBV11-2	TRBJ1-1
CASTLLDWERTEAFF	TGTGCCAGCACCCTCCTCGACTGGGAGAGGACTGAAGCTTTCTTT	few	NA	TRBV28	TRBJ1-1
CSVERGKAQYF	TGCAGCGTTGAAAGGGGGAAAGCGCAGTATTTT	NA	NA	TRBV29-1	TRBJ2-3
CASSLRRTSGINEQFF	TGTGCCAGCAGCCTACGACGCACTAGCGGGATTAATGAGCAGTTCTTC	few	TRBD2	TRBV7-9	TRBJ2-1
CASSSTPPATSELFF	TGTGCCAGCAGTTCAACGCCCCCGGCAACGAGTGAACTGTTTTTT	NA	NA	TRBV25-1	TRBJ1-4
CASSVSGVLIGELFF	TGTGCCAGCAGCGTAAGCGGGGTTCTTATCGGGGAGCTGTTTTTT	few	TRBD2	TRBV9	TRBJ2-2
CASSLEAGAWAEQFF	TGTGCCAGCAGCTTAGAAGCGGGAGCGTGGGCTGAGCAGTTCTTC	few	TRBD2	TRBV7-6	TRBJ2-1
CSARTSGGAAYNEQFF	TGCAGCGCGAGGACTAGCGGGGGGGCGGCCTACAATGAGCAGTTCTTC	NA	TRBD2	TRBV20-1	TRBJ2-1
CSLCRRVEETQYF	TGCAGCTTATGTAGGCGAGTAGAAGAGACCCAGTACTTC	NA	NA	TRBV29-1	TRBJ2-5
CASSEITGFGELFF	TGTGCCAGCAGCGAAATCACAGGGTTCGGGGAGCTGTTTTTT	few	NA	TRBV11-3	TRBJ2-2
CASTLGAGGSLGEFF	TGTGCCAGCACCTTAGGGGCAGGGGGCTCCCTCGGGGAGTTCTTC	few	TRBD1	TRBV7-9	TRBJ2-1
CASSHLIAGATNEQFF	TGTGCCAGCAGCCACTTAATAGCGGGGGCCACTAATGAGCAGTTCTTC	few	TRBD2	TRBV14	TRBJ2-1